This T cell receptor beta chain was identified in a study of blood T cell repertoires in COVID-19 (dated by TCRdb to 2019 to 2021). General notes on the study: Samples from collaborators originated in the United States, Italy and Spain and spanned both the acute and convalescent phases of COVID-19. The prospective study material was composed of cDNA or gDNA derived from T cells, B-cell-depleted T cells, or PBMCs. Subjects who had been exposed to COVID-19, were actively infected with it, or had recovered from it provided the deeply sampled blood TCRbeta repertoires that made up the dataset. The repertoires were made available in a free public database intended to serve as a resource for research on the immune response to SARS-CoV-2. The samples were drawn from the first 160 participants of the ongoing ImmuneRACE study and from 1,200 or so subjects provided by 6 global collaborators. A de-identified subject ID, COVID-19 status, age in years and sex were almost always included in the sample metadata. Where available, HLA class I and class II types were obtained from metadata supplied by the sample provider rather than from assay-based typing.

There are 14 amino acids in the CDR3, from cysteine to phenylalanine inclusive. The entry retains the CDR3 DNA only, 42 bases that are in frame from base 1. Trimming costs V 6 bases and J 0 bases, and their ends lie 12 bases apart. CDR1 and CDR2 were assigned from the germline V gene as MNHEY and SVGAGI. The immunoSEQ Assay, a bias-controlled multiplex PCR, was used to amplify TCRbeta CDR3 regions from genomic DNA. For the original study's pipeline: The number of nucleated cells in each sample was estimated from the amplification of reference gene primers within the assay. To quantify the absolute abundance of each unique TCRbeta CDR3 rearrangement, sequence reads were collapsed and filtered. For each sample, productive Simpson clonality was calculated by taking the square root of Simpson's diversity index across productive rearrangements. TCRdb re-hosts the immuneACCESS table, in-frame sequences only. Its copies lack some clones; in the studies checked, an unresolved V gene accounts for under half of them, and the cause for the rest is not known. V and J calls and clone size are copied from that table; D and trimming were computed from the DNA. Across this sample there are some 250,000 clones, with roughly nine tenths seen only once. Clones ranked in the top ten supply roughly 1.2% of the sample.

Study-level results and caveats: The quantity of clinical and demographic metadata differed by source and by participant and was supplied without curation.

Of note for this clone: The antigen it recognizes is unknown. Base quality data are lacking; no much larger clone is found one base away. The sample has other DNA sequences that encode this CDR3 too.

Enrolling through a virtual design, the prospective study's participants ranged in age from roughly 18 to 89 years and lived across 20 to 30 United States geographic areas. Cohort assignment in the prospective study relied on participant-reported clinical history from a screening survey and a study questionnaire. Mobile phlebotomists in the prospective study collected whole blood, serum and a nasopharyngeal or oropharyngeal swab from every participant. Prospective study participants could optionally give additional blood draws and questionnaires over an approximately two-month period. Before DNA extraction, prospective study blood samples were shipped either frozen or at room temperature.

The origin of this receptor is a human donor in a cohort exposed to, infected with or recovered from COVID-19 (not recorded which). The donor label of this sample is uncertain. The sample comprised PBMCs or T cells enriched from blood (not recorded which). Here the chain combines TRBV6-5 and TRBJ2-7, with TRBD1 as a weak D call on 6 bases. The CDR3 region has the sequence CASSTTGSSYEQYF. The nucleotide sequence reads TGTGCCAGCAGCACCACAGGGAGCTCCTACGAGCAGTACTTC.